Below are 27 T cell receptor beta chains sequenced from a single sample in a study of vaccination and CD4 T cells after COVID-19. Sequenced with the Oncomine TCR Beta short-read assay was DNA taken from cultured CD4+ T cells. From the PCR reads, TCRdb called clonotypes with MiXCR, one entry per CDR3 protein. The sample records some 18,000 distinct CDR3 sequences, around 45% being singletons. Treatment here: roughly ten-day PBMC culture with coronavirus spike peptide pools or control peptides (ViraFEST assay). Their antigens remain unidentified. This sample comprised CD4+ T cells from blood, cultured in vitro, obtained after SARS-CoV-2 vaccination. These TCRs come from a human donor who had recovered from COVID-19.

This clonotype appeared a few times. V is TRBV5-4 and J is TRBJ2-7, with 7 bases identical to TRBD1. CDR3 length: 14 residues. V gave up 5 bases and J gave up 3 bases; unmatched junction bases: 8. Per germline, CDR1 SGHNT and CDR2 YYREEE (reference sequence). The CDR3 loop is CASSPGGSHYEQYF. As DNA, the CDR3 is TGTGCCAGCAGTCCAGGGGGATCGCACTACGAGCAGTACTTC.

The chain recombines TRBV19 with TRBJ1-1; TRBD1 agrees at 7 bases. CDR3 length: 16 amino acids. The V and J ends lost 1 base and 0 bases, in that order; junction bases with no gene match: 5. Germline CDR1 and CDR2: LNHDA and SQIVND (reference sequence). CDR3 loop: CASSIGGTALNTEAFF. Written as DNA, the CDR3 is TGTGCCAGTAGTATAGGCGGGACAGCCCTGAACACTGAAGCTTTCTTT.

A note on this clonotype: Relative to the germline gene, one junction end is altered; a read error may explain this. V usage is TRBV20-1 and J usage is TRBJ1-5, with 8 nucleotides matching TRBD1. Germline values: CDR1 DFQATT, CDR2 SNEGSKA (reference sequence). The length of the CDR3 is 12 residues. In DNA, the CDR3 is TGCAGTGCTAGGGACAGGGCTCAGTCCCAGCATTTT. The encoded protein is CSARDRAQSQHF.

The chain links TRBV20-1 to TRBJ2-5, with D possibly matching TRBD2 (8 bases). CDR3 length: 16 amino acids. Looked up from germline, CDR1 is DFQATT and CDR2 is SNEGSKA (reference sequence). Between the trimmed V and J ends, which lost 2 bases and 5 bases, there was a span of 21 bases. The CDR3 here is CSARSQRGQGGETQYF. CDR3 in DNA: TGCAGTGCTAGATCGCAGCGGGGGCAGGGGGGCGAGACCCAGTACTTC.

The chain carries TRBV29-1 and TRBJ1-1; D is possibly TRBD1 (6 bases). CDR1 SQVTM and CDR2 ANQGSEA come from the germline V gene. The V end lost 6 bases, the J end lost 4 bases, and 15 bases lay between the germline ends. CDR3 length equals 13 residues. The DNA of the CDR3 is TGCAGCGTAGTAACAGGGATGGGCACTGAAGCTTTCTTT. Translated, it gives CSVVTGMGTEAFF.

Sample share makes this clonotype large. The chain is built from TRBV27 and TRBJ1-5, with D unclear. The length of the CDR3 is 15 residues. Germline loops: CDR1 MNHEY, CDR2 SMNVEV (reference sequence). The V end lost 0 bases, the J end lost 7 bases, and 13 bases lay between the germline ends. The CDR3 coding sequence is TGTGCCAGCAGTTTATCGAGTGCAGGCCGCCAGCCCCAGCATTTT. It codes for CASSLSSAGRQPQHF.

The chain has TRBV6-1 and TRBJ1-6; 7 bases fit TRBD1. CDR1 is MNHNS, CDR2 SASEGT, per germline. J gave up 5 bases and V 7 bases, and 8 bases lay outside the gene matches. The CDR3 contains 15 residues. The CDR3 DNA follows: TGTGCCAGCACAGAAGGGGACAGAAATAATTCACCCCTCCACTTT. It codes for CASTEGDRNNSPLHF.

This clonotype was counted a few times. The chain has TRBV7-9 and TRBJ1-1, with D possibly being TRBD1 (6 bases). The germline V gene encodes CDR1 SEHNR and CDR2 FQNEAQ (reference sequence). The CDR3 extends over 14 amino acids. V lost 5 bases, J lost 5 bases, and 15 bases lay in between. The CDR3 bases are TGTGCCAGCAGCCAAGGACAGAGACGGACTGAAGCTTTCTTT. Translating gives CASSQGQRRTEAFF.

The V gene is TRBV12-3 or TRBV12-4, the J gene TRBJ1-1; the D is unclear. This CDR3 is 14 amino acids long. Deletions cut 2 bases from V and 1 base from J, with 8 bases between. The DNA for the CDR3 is TGTGCCAGCAGTTTAAAGGGAGGGAACACTGAAGCTTTCTTT. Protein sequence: CASSLKGGNTEAFF.

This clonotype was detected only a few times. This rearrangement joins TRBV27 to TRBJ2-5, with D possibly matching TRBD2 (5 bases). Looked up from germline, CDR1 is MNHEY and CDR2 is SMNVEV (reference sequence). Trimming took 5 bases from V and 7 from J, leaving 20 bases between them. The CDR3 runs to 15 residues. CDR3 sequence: CASSLTGPPRGTQYF. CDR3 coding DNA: TGTGCCAGCAGTCTCACCGGTCCTCCTCGGGGGACCCAGTACTTC.

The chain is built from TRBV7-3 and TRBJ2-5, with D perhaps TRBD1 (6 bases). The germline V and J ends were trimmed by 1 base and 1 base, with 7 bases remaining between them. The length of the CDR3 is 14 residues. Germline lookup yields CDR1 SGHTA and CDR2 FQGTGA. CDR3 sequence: CASSLRGPQETQYF. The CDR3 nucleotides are TGTGCCAGCAGCTTAAGGGGGCCCCAAGAGACCCAGTACTTC.

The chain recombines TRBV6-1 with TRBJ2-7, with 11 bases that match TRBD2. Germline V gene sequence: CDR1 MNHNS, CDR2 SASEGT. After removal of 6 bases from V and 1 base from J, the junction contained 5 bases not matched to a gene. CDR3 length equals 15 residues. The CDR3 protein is CASSQTSGVSYEQYF. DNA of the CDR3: TGTGCCAGCAGCCAGACTAGCGGGGTATCCTACGAGCAGTACTTC.

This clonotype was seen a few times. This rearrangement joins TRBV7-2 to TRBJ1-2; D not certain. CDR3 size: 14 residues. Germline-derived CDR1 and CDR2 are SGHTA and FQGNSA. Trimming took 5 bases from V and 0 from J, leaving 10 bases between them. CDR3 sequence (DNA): TGTGCCAGCAGCCCCGGGCCCTCTAACTATGGCTACACCTTC. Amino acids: CASSPGPSNYGYTF. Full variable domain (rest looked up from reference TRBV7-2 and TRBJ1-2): GAGVSQSPSNKVTEKGKDVELRCDPISGHTALYWYRQSLGQGLEFLIYFQGNSAPDKSGLPSDRFSAERTGGSVSTLTIQRTQQEDSAVYLCASSPGPSNYGYTFGSGTRLTVV.

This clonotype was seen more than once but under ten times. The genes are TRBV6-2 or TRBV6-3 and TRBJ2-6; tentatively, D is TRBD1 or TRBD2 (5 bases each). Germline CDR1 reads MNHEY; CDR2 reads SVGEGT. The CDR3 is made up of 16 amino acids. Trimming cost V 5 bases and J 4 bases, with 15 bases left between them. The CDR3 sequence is CASSEGRPSGANVLTF. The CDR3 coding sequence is TGTGCCAGCAGTGAGGGACGGCCCTCCGGGGCCAACGTCCTGACTTTC.

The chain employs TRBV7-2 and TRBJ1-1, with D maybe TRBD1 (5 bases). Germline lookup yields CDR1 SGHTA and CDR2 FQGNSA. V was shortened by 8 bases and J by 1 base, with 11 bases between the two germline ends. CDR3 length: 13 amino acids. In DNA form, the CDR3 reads TGTGCCAGCCACCTGGGGGGGAACACTGAAGCTTTCTTT. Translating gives CASHLGGNTEAFF.

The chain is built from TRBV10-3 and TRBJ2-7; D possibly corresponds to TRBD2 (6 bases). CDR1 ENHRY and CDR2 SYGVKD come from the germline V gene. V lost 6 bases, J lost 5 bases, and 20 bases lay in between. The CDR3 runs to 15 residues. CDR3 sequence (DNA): TGTGCCATCAGGCGGGAAATCGGCCCATCCGACGAGCAGTACTTC. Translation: CAIRREIGPSDEQYF.

The CDR3 DNA follows: TGTGCCACCAGCAGACAGGGGGTTGTTCAGCCCCAGCATTTT. Protein product: CATSRQGVVQPQHF. V is TRBV15 and J is TRBJ1-5; 7 bases line up with TRBD1. The length of the CDR3 is 14 residues. With 2 bases clipped from V and 6 bases from J, the junction kept 4 bases outside the gene matches. Per the germline V gene, CDR1 is LNHNV and CDR2 is YYDKDF (reference sequence).

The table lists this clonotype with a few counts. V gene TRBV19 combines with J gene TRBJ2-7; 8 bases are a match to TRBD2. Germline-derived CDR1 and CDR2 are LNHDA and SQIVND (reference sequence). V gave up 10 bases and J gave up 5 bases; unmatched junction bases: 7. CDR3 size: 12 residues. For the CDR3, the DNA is TGTGCCACCTCGGGAGGGCGACACGAGCAGTACTTC. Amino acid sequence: CATSGGRHEQYF.

CDR3 DNA: TGTGCCAGCAGCGACAGGGGAAATCAGCCCCAGCATTTT. The encoded protein is CASSDRGNQPQHF. The chain recombines TRBV28 with TRBJ1-5; 8 bases map to TRBD1. The V and J ends lost 6 bases and 4 bases, in that order; junction bases with no gene match: 2. Germline V gives CDR1 MDHEN, CDR2 SYDVKM. The CDR3 has 13 residues.

The CDR3 nucleotides read TGTGCCAGCAGCTTAGATCGCAGAGGCAATGAGCAGTTCTTC. Translation: CASSLDRRGNEQFF. This chain connects TRBV11-2 to TRBJ2-1; unclear D gene. The CDR3 runs 14 residues. V lost 0 bases, J lost 6 bases, and 9 bases lay in between. Germline V lookup: CDR1 SGHAT, CDR2 FQNNGV.

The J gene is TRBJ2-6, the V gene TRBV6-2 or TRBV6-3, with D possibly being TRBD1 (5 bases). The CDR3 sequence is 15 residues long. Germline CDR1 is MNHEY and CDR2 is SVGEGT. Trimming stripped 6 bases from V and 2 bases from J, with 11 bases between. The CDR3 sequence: CASRITGAGANVLTF. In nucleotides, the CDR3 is TGTGCCAGCAGGATAACAGGAGCTGGGGCCAACGTCCTGACTTTC.

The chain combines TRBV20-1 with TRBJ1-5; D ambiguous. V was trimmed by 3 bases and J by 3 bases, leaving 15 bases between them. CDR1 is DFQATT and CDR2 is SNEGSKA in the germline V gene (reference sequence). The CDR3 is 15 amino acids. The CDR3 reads CSARLLGGYNQPQHF. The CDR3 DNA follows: TGCAGTGCTAGGCTCTTAGGAGGTTACAATCAGCCCCAGCATTTT.

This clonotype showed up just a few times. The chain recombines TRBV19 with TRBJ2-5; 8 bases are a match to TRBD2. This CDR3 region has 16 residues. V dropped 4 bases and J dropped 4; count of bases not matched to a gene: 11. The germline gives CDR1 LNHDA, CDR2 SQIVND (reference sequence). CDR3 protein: CASSTKRTSRGETQYF. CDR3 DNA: TGTGCCAGTAGTACCAAAAGGACTAGCCGCGGAGAGACCCAGTACTTC.

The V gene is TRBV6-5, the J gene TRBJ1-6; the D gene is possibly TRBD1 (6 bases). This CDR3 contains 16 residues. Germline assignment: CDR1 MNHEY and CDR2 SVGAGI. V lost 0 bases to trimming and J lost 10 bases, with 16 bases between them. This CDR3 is CASSYSIMGGGSPLHF. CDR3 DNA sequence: TGTGCCAGCAGTTACTCGATTATGGGAGGGGGGTCACCCCTCCACTTT.

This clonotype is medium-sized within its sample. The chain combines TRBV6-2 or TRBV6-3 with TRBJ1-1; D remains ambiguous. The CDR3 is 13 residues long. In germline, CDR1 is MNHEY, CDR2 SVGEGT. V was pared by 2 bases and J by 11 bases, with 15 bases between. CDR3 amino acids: CASSYINVGEAFF. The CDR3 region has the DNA TGTGCCAGCAGTTACATAAACGTTGGCGAGGCTTTCTTT.

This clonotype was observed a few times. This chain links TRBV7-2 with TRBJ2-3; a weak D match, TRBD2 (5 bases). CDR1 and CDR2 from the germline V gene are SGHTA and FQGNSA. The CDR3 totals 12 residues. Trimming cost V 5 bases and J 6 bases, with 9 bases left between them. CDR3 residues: CASSKGGDTQYF. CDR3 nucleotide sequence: TGTGCCAGCAGCAAAGGCGGGGATACGCAGTATTTT.

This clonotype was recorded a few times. The CDR3 loop is CASRRRNMNTEAFF. CDR3 in DNA: TGTGCCAGCAGAAGACGGAACATGAACACTGAAGCTTTCTTT. The V and J genes are TRBV6-1 and TRBJ1-1, with D uncertain. Germline CDR1 MNHNS, CDR2 SASEGT. The CDR3 has 14 residues. V lost 6 bases, J lost 0 bases, and 11 bases lay in between.